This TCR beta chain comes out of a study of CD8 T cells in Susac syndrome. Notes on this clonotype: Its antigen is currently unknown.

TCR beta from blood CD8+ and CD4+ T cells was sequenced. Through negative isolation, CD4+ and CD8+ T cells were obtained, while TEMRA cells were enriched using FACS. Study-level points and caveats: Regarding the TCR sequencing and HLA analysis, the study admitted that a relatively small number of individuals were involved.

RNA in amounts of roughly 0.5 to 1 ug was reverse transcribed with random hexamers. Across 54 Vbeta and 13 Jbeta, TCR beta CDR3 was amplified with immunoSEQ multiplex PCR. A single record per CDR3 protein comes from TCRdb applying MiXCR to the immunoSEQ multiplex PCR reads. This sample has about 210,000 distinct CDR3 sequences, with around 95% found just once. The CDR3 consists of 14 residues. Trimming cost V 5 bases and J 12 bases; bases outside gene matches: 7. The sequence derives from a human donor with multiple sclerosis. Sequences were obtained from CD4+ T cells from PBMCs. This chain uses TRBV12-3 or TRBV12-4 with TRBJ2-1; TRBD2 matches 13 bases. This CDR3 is CASSTSGRATGQFF. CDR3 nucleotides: TGTGCCAGCAGTACTAGCGGGAGGGCCACGGGGCAGTTCTTC.